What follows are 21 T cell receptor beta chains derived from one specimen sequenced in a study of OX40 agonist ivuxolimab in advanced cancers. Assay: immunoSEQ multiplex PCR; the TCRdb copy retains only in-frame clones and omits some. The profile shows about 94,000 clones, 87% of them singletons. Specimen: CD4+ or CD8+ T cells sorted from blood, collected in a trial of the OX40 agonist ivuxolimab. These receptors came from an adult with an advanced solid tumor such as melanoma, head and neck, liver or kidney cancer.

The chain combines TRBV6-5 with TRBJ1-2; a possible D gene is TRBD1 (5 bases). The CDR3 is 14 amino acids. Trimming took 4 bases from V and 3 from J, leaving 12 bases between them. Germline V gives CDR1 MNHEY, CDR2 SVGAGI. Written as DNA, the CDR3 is TGTGCCAGCAGTTCTAGGGACGGCTACTATGGCTACACCTTC. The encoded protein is CASSSRDGYYGYTF.

In nucleotides, the CDR3 is TGTGCCAGCAGCTGGGGACTAGCGGGGGGCGGCACAGATACGCAGTATTTT. Translated: CASSWGLAGGGTDTQYF. This chain joins TRBV7-9 and TRBJ2-3; 15 bases align to TRBD2. Trimming at V came to 4 bases and at J to 1 base, leaving 3 bases not matched to a gene. Germline CDR1 reads SEHNR; CDR2 reads FQNEAQ (reference sequence). The CDR3 spans 17 residues.

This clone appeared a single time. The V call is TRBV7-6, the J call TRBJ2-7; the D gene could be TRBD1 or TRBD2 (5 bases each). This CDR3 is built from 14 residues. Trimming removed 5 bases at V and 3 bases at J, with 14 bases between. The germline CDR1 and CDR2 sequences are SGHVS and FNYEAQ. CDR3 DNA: TGTGCCAGCAGCCCGGGGACCGGAAACTACGAGCAGTACTTC. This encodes CASSPGTGNYEQYF.

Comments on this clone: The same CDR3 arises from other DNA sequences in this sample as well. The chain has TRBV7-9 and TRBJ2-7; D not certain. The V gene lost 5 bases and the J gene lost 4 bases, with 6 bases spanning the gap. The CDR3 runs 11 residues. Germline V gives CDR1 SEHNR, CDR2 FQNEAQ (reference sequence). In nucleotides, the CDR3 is TGTGCCAGCAGCACCTATTACGAGCAGTACTTC. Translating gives CASSTYYEQYF.

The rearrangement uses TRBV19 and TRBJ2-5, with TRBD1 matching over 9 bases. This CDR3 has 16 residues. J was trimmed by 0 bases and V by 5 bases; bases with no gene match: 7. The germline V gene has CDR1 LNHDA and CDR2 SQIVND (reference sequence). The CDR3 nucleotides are TGTGCCAGTAGTGTCGGACAGGGGAGTTACCAAGAGACCCAGTACTTC. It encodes CASSVGQGSYQETQYF.

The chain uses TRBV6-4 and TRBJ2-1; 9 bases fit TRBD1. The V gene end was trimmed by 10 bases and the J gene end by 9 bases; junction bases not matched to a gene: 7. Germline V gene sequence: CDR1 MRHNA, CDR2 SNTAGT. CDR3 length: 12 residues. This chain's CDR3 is CATQTGGREQFF. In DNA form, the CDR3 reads TGTGCCACCCAAACAGGGGGCCGTGAGCAGTTCTTC.

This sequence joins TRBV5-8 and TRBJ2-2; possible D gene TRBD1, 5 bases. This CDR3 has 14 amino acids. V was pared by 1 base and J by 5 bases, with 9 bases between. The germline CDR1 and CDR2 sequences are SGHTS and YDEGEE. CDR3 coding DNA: TGTGCCAGCAGCTTGATAGGGGCGACCGGGGAGCTGTTTTTT. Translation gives CASSLIGATGELFF.

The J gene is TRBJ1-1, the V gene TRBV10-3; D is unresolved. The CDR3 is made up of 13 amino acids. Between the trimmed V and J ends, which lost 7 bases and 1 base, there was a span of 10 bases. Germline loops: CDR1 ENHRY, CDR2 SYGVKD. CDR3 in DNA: TGTGCCATCATTGACGAGAAGAACACTGAAGCTTTCTTT. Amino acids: CAIIDEKNTEAFF.

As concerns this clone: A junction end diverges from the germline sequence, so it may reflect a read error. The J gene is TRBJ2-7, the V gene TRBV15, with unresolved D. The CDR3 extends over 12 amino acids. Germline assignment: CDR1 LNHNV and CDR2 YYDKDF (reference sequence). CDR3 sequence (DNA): TGTGCCACCAGCATAGGCAGTGAGCGTCTTTATTTC. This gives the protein CATSIGSERLYF.

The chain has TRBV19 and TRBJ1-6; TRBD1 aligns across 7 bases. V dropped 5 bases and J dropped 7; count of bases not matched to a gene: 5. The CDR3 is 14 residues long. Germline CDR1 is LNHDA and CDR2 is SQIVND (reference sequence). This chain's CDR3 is CASSLAGGNSPLHF. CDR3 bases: TGTGCCAGTAGTTTGGCAGGGGGAAATTCACCCCTCCACTTT.

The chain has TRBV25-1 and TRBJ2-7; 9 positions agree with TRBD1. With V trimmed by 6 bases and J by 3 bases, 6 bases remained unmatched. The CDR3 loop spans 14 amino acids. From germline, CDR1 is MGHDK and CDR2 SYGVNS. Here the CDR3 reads CASSPQGAVYEQYF. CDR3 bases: TGTGCCAGCAGCCCACAGGGGGCTGTCTACGAGCAGTACTTC.

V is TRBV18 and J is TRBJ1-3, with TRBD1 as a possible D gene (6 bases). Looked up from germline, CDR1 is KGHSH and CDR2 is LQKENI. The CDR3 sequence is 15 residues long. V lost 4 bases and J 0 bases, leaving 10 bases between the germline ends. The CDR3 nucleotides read TGTGCCAGCTCACGGGACACCGACTCTGGAAACACCATATATTTT. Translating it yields CASSRDTDSGNTIYF. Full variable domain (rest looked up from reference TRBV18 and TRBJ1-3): NAGVMQNPRHLVRRRGQEARLRCSPMKGHSHVYWYRQLPEEGLKFMVYLQKENIIDESGMPKERFSAEFPKEGPSILRIQQVVRGDSAAYFCASSRDTDSGNTIYFGEGSWLTVV.

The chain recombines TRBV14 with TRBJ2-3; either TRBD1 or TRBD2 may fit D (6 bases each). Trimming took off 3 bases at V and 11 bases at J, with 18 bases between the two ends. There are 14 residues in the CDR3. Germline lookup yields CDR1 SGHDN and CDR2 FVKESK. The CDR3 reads CASSQQPGVGGQYF. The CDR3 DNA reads TGTGCCAGCAGCCAGCAACCAGGGGTCGGGGGGCAGTATTTT.

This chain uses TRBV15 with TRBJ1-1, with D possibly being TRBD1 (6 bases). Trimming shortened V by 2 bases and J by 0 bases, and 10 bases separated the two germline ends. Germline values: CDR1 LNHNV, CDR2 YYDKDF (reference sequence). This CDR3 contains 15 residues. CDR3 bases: TGTGCCACCAGCAGAAGGACAGTCTTGAACACTGAAGCTTTCTTT. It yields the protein CATSRRTVLNTEAFF.

The chain's CDR3 is CASSPALDSHEQFF. The CDR3, as DNA: TGTGCCAGCTCACCGGCACTGGACTCTCATGAGCAGTTCTTC. V usage is TRBV18 and J usage is TRBJ2-1; weak D call: TRBD2 (5 bases). In germline, CDR1 is KGHSH, CDR2 LQKENI. Trimming cost V 3 bases and J 8 bases, with 14 bases left between them. The CDR3 runs to 14 residues.

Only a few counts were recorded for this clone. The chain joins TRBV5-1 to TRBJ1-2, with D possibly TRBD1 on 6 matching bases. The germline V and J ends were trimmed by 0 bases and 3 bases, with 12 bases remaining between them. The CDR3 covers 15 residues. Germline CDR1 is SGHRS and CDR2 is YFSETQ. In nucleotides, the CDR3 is TGCGCCAGCAGCTTGGCAGACGACAGGTACTATGGCTACACCTTC. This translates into CASSLADDRYYGYTF.

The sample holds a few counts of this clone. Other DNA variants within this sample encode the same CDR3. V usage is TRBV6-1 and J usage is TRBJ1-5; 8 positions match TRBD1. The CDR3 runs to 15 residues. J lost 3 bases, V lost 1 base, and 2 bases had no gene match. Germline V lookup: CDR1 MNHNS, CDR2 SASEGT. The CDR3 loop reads CASSEGQGSNQPQHF. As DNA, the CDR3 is TGTGCCAGCAGTGAAGGACAGGGGTCCAATCAGCCCCAGCATTTT.

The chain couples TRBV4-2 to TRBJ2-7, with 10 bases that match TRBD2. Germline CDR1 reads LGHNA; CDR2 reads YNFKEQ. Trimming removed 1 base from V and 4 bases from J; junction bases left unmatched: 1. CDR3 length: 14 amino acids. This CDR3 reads CASSQGSGGYEQYF. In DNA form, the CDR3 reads TGTGCCAGCAGCCAAGGTAGCGGGGGGTACGAGCAGTACTTC.

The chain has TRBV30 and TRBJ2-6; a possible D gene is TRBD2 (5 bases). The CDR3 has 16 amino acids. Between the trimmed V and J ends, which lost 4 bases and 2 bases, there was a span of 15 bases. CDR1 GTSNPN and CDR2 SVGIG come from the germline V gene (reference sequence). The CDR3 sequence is CAWMDKRRPGANVLTF. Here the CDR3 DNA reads TGTGCCTGGATGGATAAGCGGCGGCCTGGGGCCAACGTCCTGACTTTC. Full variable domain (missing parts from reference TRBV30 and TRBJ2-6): SQTIHQWPATLVQPVGSPLSLECTVEGTSNPNLYWYRQAAGRGLQLLFYSVGIGQISSEVPQNLSASRPQDRQFILSSKKLLLSDSGFYLCAWMDKRRPGANVLTFGAGSRLTVL.

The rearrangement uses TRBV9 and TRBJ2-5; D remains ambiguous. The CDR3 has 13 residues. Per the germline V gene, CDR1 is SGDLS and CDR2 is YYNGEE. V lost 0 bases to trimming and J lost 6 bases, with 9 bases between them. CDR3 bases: TGTGCCAGCAGCGTAGACCCCGTAAAGACCCAGTACTTC. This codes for CASSVDPVKTQYF. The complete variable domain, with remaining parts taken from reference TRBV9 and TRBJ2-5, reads DSGVTQTPKHLITATGQRVTLRCSPRSGDLSVYWYQQSLDQGLQFLIQYYNGEERAKGNILERFSAQQFPDLHSELNLSSLELGDSALYFCASSVDPVKTQYFGPGTRLLVL.

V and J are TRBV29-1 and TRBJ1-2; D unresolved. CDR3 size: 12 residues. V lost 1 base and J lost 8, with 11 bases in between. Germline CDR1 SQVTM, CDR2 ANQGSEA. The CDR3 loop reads CSVEGSRWGYTF. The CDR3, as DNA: TGCAGCGTTGAAGGTAGCAGATGGGGCTACACCTTC. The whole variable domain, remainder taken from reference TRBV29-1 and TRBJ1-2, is SAVISQKPSRDICQRGTSLTIQCQVDSQVTMMFWYRQQPGQSLTLIATANQGSEATYESGFVIDKFPISRPNLTFSTLTVSNMSPEDSSIYLCSVEGSRWGYTFGSGTRLTVV.